The clone carrying this TCR beta chain was observed a handful of times. Its antigen remains unidentified. The sample comes from a study of spatial heterogeneity in lung cancer. Study results and limitations: Follow-up blood showed ubiquitous expanded tumor TCRs less than blood at resection did.

Described time point: sample taken at primary tumor resection. The study sequenced unsorted whole RNA from tumor, nontumor lung or frozen PBMC. There were 72 donors, all of them untreated patients with early-stage non-small cell lung cancer. The library protocol tagged each TCR cDNA with a unique molecular identifier. TCRdb recomputed calls from the 5' RACE reads with MiXCR, one row per CDR3 protein. The sample includes around 30,000 distinct CDR3 sequences, 7.5% to 9.5% of them seen just once. Trimming cost V 6 bases and J 4 bases, with 7 bases left between them. This CDR3 has 12 residues. Germline assignment: CDR1 MDHEN and CDR2 SYDVKM.

This clonotype was obtained from a female donor with early-stage non-small cell lung cancer. Specimen: PBMCs, collected at surgery. The V gene is TRBV28, the J gene TRBJ1-5; D gene ambiguous. DNA for the CDR3: TGTGCCAGCAGACTACTGAATCAGCCCCAGCATTTT. Its translation: CASRLLNQPQHF.